The clone carrying this TCR beta chain was counted at least ten times. What it recognizes is unknown. The germline CDR1 and CDR2 sequences are SNHLY and FYNNEI. The length of the CDR3 is 10 residues. These data come from a study of T cells in Graves' hyperthyroidism and ophthalmopathy. About the study: Sampling of peripheral blood happened at initial diagnosis, prior to any treatment. Broader study findings: Most expanded thyroid clonotypes above 0.001 recurred in blood.

Absent ophthalmopathy progression within 18 months defined stable Graves' hyperthyroidism. The study excluded patients with uncontrolled infection, other autoimmune disease, pregnancy or lactation. The TCR beta CDR3 regions underwent amplification using RNA transcripts as the source. HTBI primers were employed in a first-round RT-PCR of the TCR CDR3. TCRdb reprocessed the multiplex PCR reads via MiXCR and lists one record per CDR3 protein. Of about 740,000 distinct CDR3 sequences in the sample, 14% were seen once. This TCR derives from a woman aged 18-30 years with Graves' hyperthyroidism. The chain uses TRBV2 and TRBJ1-1; D is unclear. The sequencing input was blood. The CDR3 region has the DNA TGTGCTACAGCAGTACTCGAAGCTTTCTTT. It specifies CATAVLEAFF.